These 20 T cell receptor beta chains came from one sample sequenced in a study of cytomegalovirus exposure and HLA in healthy donors. This PCR relied on a set of 60 Vbeta primers and 13 Jbeta primers. The assay was immunoSEQ multiplex PCR, and TCRdb's table has in-frame clones only and misses some. The repertoire consists of 120,000 or so clones, with around four fifths occurring once and the leading ten covering 30%. The sequenced material came from PBMCs. The receptors were sampled from a man between 60 and 70 years old in good health and CMV-seropositive.

V gene TRBV28 combines with J gene TRBJ1-2; tentative D call: TRBD1 (6 bases). Germline V lookup: CDR1 MDHEN, CDR2 SYDVKM. The V and J ends lost 5 bases and 2 bases respectively, with 15 bases between them. The CDR3 sequence is 15 residues long. The CDR3 nucleotides read TGTGCCAGCAGTCCCGGGGGCGGGGGGAACTATGGCTACACCTTC. Encoded protein: CASSPGGGGNYGYTF.

The chain combines TRBV30 with TRBJ1-2, with 7 bases matching TRBD1. V was clipped by 4 bases and J by 4 bases; unmatched bases: 9. The germline V gene has CDR1 GTSNPN and CDR2 SVGIG (reference sequence). This CDR3 is 14 amino acids long. The CDR3: CAWTVRGTAYGYTF. In nucleotides, the CDR3 is TGTGCCTGGACGGTCAGGGGGACGGCCTATGGCTACACCTTC.

The chain links TRBV29-1 to TRBJ2-5; 8 nucleotides agree with TRBD2. Per the germline V gene, CDR1 is SQVTM and CDR2 is ANQGSEA. This CDR3 spans 13 amino acids. V was pared by 6 bases and J by 6 bases, with 9 bases of the junction left unmatched. The CDR3 spells CSVAGTSSQTQYF. The CDR3 coding sequence is TGCAGCGTCGCAGGGACTAGTTCCCAGACCCAGTACTTC.

This clone was detected only a few times. The chain joins TRBV27 to TRBJ1-1; D not certain. The CDR3 sequence is 15 residues long. V was clipped by 2 bases and J by 0 bases, with 10 bases between them. Germline loops: CDR1 MNHEY, CDR2 SMNVEV (reference sequence). The CDR3 bases are TGTGCCAGCAGTTTAAACCGGGTCATGAACACTGAAGCTTTCTTT. It is translated as CASSLNRVMNTEAFF.

The chain combines TRBV2 with TRBJ2-1; TRBD2 matches at 11 bases. Germline-derived CDR1 and CDR2 are SNHLY and FYNNEI. There are 13 residues in the CDR3. Trimming took 9 bases from V and 10 from J; bases not matched to a gene: 8. The CDR3 reads CARPSGGRGEQFF. The CDR3 DNA sequence: TGTGCCAGACCTAGCGGGGGGCGGGGGGAGCAGTTCTTC.

The V call is TRBV19, the J call TRBJ1-2; D perhaps matches TRBD1 (6 bases). From germline, CDR1 is LNHDA and CDR2 SQIVND (reference sequence). Trimming removed 11 bases from V and 5 bases from J, with 15 bases in between. This CDR3 has 12 residues. The CDR3 region has the DNA TGTGCCTCCGCAGGGGCTTGGTATGGCTACACCTTC. This sequence encodes CASAGAWYGYTF.

This clone was counted only a few times. The gene calls are TRBV30 and TRBJ1-1; TRBD1 might be the D (6 bases). The germline gives CDR1 GTSNPN, CDR2 SVGIG (reference sequence). Trimming left V 0 bases short and J 11 bases short, with 13 bases between. The CDR3 runs to 12 residues. The CDR3 is CAWSVGNRDAFF. Written as DNA, the CDR3 is TGTGCCTGGAGTGTAGGGAACAGGGACGCTTTCTTT.

V is TRBV19 and J is TRBJ1-1, with D maybe TRBD1 (6 bases). This CDR3 comprises 16 residues. Per the germline V gene, CDR1 is LNHDA and CDR2 is SQIVND (reference sequence). The ends were cut back, 7 bases at V and 5 bases at J, with 23 bases in the middle. CDR3: CASILESRGRGTEAFF. The CDR3 nucleotides read TGTGCCAGTATTCTCGAGTCCAGGGGCAGGGGTACTGAAGCTTTCTTT. Full variable domain (rest looked up from reference TRBV19 and TRBJ1-1): DGGITQSPKYLFRKEGQNVTLSCEQNLNHDAMYWYRQDPGQGLRLIYYSQIVNDFQKGDIAEGYSVSREKKESFPLTVTSAQKNPTAFYLCASILESRGRGTEAFFGQGTRLTVV.

This clone appeared a single time. The V gene is TRBV15, the J gene TRBJ2-5; perhaps TRBD1 as D (6 bases). This CDR3 contains 13 residues. The germline V gene has CDR1 LNHNV and CDR2 YYDKDF (reference sequence). V lost 0 bases and J lost 5, with 7 bases in between. The CDR3 reads CATSRDQGETQYF. CDR3 nucleotide sequence: TGTGCCACCAGCAGAGATCAGGGGGAGACCCAGTACTTC.

The chain uses TRBV5-1 and TRBJ2-5, with a tentative D call TRBD2 (6 bases). Germline CDR1 reads SGHRS; CDR2 reads YFSETQ. The CDR3 consists of 13 residues. Trimming cost V 4 bases and J 5 bases, with 12 bases left between them. DNA of the CDR3: TGCGCCAGCAGCCCTGGGACTGGGGAGACCCAGTACTTC. This translates into CASSPGTGETQYF.

This rearrangement joins TRBV7-9 to TRBJ2-1; TRBD1 agrees at 8 bases. CDR3 length: 14 amino acids. Unmatched junction bases numbered 5, after V lost 2 bases and J lost 8 bases. CDR1 SEHNR and CDR2 FQNEAQ come from the germline V gene (reference sequence). The CDR3 is CASSLFQGADEQFF. CDR3 in DNA: TGTGCCAGCAGCTTATTTCAGGGGGCCGATGAGCAGTTCTTC.

The gene calls are TRBV5-1 and TRBJ2-2, with D maybe TRBD2 (6 bases). V shed 0 bases and J shed 7 bases, with 10 bases lying between them. Looked up from germline, CDR1 is SGHRS and CDR2 is YFSETQ. The CDR3 has 14 amino acids. CDR3 sequence reads: CASSLDYGGGELFF. The DNA for the CDR3 is TGCGCCAGCAGCTTGGATTACGGGGGCGGGGAGCTGTTTTTT.

The J gene is TRBJ2-7, the V gene TRBV28; 10 bases are a match to TRBD1. Germline V CDR1 and CDR2: MDHEN, SYDVKM. CDR3 size: 14 residues. J was trimmed by 2 bases and V by 6 bases; bases with no gene match: 4. CDR3: CASSSGQGTYEQYF. In nucleotides, the CDR3 is TGTGCCAGCAGCTCGGGACAGGGGACCTACGAGCAGTACTTC.

This clone has a single count. J is TRBJ1-4 and V is TRBV9, with TRBD1 as a possible D gene (5 bases). V lost 3 bases and J lost 8, with 14 bases in between. Germline V gene lookup returns CDR1 SGDLS and CDR2 YYNGEE. The length of the CDR3 is 14 residues. DNA for the CDR3: TGTGCCAGCAGCGAAACCGGGACTCAGGAAAAACTGTTTTTT. Residues: CASSETGTQEKLFF. Drawing the rest from reference TRBV9 and TRBJ1-4, the complete variable domain is DSGVTQTPKHLITATGQRVTLRCSPRSGDLSVYWYQQSLDQGLQFLIQYYNGEERAKGNILERFSAQQFPDLHSELNLSSLELGDSALYFCASSETGTQEKLFFGSGTQLSVL.

CDR3 DNA: TGTGCCAGCAGTGAAAGGCAGGGGGCCGGCGGCACTGAAGCTTTCTTT. It specifies CASSERQGAGGTEAFF. The gene calls are TRBV6-1 and TRBJ1-1; 8 bases agree with TRBD1. This CDR3 is built from 16 residues. V lost 2 bases and J lost 4; bases outside the gene matches: 9. Germline assignment: CDR1 MNHNS and CDR2 SASEGT.

J is TRBJ2-6 and V is TRBV7-3, with TRBD1 matching over 8 bases. V shed 4 bases, J shed 1 base, and the junction held 3 bases outside the gene matches. CDR1 and CDR2 (germline): SGHTA, FQGTGA. The length of the CDR3 is 16 residues. The CDR3 DNA reads as TGTGCCAGCAGCTCACAGGGGGGTTCTGGGGCCAACGTCCTGACTTTC. This encodes CASSSQGGSGANVLTF.

About this clone: Germline is not matched at one junction end, which may reflect a read error. This chain connects TRBV7-9 to TRBJ2-7; D is possibly TRBD1 (5 bases). The germline V gene has CDR1 SEHNR and CDR2 FQNEAQ (reference sequence). There are 15 residues in the CDR3. The CDR3 region is CSSSPLRTSSYEQYF. In nucleotides, the CDR3 is TGTTCCAGCAGCCCCCTCCGGACAAGCTCCTACGAGCAGTACTTC. Together with reference TRBV7-9 and TRBJ2-7, the CDR3 gives the full variable domain: DTGVSQNPRHKITKRGQNVTFRCDPISEHNRLYWYRQTLGQGPEFLTYFQNEAQLEKSRLLSDRFSAERPKGSFSTLEIQRTEQGDSAMYLCSSSPLRTSSYEQYFGPGTRLTVT.

The V and J genes are TRBV28 and TRBJ2-7; 9 nucleotides agree with TRBD1. V was pared by 5 bases and J by 6 bases, with 11 bases of the junction left unmatched. Germline V gene data show CDR1 as MDHEN and CDR2 as SYDVKM. This CDR3 comprises 15 residues. CDR3 sequence reads: CASSLTGGPGLEQYF. The CDR3 nucleotides read TGTGCCAGCAGTCTTACAGGGGGCCCCGGTCTCGAGCAGTACTTC.

V is TRBV19 and J is TRBJ2-2; no firm D call. The CDR3 sequence is 16 residues long. From germline, CDR1 is LNHDA and CDR2 SQIVND (reference sequence). Trimming pared 0 bases from V and 6 bases from J, leaving 14 bases between. CDR3 region: CASSIDILEMAGELFF. The CDR3, as DNA: TGTGCCAGTAGTATAGATATCCTAGAGATGGCCGGGGAGCTGTTTTTT.

The chain links TRBV27 to TRBJ2-7, with 11 bases identical to TRBD2. CDR1 and CDR2 from the germline V gene are MNHEY and SMNVEV (reference sequence). The V gene end was trimmed by 8 bases and the J gene end by 4 bases; junction bases not matched to a gene: 10. The CDR3 contains 15 residues. The CDR3 nucleotides read TGTGCCAGCCTTCCTATAGCGGGAGGGATTTACGAGCAGTACTTC. Its translation is CASLPIAGGIYEQYF.